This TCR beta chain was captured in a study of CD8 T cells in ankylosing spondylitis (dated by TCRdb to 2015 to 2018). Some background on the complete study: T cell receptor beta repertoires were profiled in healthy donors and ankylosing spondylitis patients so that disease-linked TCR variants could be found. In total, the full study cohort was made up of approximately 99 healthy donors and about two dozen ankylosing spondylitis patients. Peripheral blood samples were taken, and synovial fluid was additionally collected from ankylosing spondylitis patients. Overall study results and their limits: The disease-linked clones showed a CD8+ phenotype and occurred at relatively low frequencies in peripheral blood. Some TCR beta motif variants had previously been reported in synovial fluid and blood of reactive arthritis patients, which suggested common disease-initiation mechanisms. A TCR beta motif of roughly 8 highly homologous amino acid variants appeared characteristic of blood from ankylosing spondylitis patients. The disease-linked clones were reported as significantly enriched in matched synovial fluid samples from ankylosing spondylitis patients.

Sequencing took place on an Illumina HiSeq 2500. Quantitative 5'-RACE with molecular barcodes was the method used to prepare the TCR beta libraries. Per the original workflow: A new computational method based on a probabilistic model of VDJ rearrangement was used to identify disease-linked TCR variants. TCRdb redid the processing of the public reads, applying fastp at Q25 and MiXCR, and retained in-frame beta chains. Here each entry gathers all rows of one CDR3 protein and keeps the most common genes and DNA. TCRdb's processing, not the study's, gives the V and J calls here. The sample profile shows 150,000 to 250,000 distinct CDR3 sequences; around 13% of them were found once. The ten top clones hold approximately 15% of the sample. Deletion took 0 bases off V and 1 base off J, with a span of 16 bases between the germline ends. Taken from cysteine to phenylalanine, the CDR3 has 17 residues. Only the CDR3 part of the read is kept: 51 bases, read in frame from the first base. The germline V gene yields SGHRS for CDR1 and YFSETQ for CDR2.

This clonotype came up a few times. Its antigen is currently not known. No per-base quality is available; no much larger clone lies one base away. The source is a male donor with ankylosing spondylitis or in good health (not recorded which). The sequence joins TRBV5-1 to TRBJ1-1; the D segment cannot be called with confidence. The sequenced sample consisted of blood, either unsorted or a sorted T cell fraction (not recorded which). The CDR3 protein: CASSLAVDPRGNTEAFF. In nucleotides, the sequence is TGCGCCAGCAGCTTGGCCGTCGACCCGAGAGGGAACACTGAAGCTTTCTTT.